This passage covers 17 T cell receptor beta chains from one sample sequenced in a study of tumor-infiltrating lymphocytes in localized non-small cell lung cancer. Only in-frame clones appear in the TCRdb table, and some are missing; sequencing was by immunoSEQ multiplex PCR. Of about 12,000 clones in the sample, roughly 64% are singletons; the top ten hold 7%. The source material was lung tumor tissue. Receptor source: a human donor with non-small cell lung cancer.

CDR3 sequence reads: CASSLAQGARTEAFF. Here the CDR3 DNA reads TGCGCCAGCAGCTTGGCACAGGGGGCGCGAACTGAAGCTTTCTTT. The V call is TRBV5-1, the J call TRBJ1-1; 9 nucleotides match TRBD1. The V gene end was trimmed by 0 bases and the J gene end by 5 bases; junction bases not matched to a gene: 5. This CDR3 is 15 amino acids long. Looked up from germline, CDR1 is SGHRS and CDR2 is YFSETQ.

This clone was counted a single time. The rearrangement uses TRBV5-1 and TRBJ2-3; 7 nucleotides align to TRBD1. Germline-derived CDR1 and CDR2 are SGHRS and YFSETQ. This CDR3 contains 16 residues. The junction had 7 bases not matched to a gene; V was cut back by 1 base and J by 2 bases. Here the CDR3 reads CASSLPTGTATDTQYF. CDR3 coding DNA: TGCGCCAGCAGCTTGCCTACCGGGACAGCCACAGATACGCAGTATTTT. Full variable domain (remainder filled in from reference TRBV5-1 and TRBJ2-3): KAGVTQTPRYLIKTRGQQVTLSCSPISGHRSVSWYQQTPGQGLQFLFEYFSETQRNKGNFPGRFSGRQFSNSRSEMNVSTLELGDSALYLCASSLPTGTATDTQYFGPGTRLTVL.

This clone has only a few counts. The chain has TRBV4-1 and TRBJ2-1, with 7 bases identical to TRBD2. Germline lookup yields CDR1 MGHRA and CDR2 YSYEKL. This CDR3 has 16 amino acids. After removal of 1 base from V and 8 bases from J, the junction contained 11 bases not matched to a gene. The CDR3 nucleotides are TGCGCCAGCAGCCAAGTTTTGGGGCTAGCGGTTTATGAGCAGTTCTTC. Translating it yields CASSQVLGLAVYEQFF.

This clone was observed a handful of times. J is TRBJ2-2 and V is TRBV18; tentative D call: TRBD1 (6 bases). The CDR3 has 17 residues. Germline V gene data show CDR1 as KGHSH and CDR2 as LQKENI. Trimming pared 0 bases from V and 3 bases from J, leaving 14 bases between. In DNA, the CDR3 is TGTGCCAGCTCACCACCGTCGCTGGGGGCGGACACCGGGGAGCTGTTTTTT. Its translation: CASSPPSLGADTGELFF.

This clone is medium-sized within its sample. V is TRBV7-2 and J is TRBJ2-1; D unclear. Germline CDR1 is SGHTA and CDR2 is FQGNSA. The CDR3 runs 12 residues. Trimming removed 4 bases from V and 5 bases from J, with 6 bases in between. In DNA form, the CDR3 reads TGTGCCAGCAGCTACGGAGACAATGAGCAGTTCTTC. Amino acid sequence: CASSYGDNEQFF.

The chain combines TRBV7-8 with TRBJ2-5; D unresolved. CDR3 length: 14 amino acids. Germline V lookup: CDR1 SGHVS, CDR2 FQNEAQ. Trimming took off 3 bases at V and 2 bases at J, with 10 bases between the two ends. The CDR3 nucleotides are TGTGCCAGCAGCTTTCAATCCTCTCAAGAGACCCAGTACTTC. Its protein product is CASSFQSSQETQYF. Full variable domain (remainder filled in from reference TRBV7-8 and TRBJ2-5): GAGVSQSPRYKVAKRGQDVALRCDPISGHVSLFWYQQALGQGPEFLTYFQNEAQLDKSGLPSDRFFAERPEGSVSTLKIQRTQQEDSAVYLCASSFQSSQETQYFGPGTRLLVL.

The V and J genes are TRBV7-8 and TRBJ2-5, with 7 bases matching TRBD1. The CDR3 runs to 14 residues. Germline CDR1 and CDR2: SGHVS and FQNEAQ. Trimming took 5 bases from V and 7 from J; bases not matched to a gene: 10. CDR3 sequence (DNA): TGTGCCAGCAGCATCAACAGGGGTGGAAGGACCCAGTACTTC. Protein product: CASSINRGGRTQYF.

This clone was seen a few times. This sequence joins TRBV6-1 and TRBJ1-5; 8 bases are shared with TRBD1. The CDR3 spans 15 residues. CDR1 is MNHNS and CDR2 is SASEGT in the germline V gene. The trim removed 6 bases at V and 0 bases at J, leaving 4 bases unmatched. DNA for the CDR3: TGTGCCAGCAGGCCGACAGGGGATAGCAATCAGCCCCAGCATTTT. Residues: CASRPTGDSNQPQHF.

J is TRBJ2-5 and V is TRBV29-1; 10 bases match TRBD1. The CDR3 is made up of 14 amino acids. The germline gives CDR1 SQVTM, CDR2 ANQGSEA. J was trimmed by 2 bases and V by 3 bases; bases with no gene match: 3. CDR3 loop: CSVDDRGRQETQYF. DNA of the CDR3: TGCAGCGTTGACGACAGGGGGCGACAAGAGACCCAGTACTTC.

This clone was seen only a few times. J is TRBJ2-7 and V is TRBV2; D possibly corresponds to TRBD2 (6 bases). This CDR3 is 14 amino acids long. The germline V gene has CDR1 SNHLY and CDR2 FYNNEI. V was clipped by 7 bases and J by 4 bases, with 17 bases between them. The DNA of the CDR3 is TGTGCCAGCATGCAGAGGGCGGGACGGTACGAGCAGTACTTC. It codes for CASMQRAGRYEQYF. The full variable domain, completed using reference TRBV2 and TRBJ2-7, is EPEVTQTPSHQVTQMGQEVILRCVPISNHLYFYWYRQILGQKVEFLVSFYNNEISEKSEIFDDQFSVERPDGSNFTLKIRSTKLEDSAMYFCASMQRAGRYEQYFGPGTRLTVT.

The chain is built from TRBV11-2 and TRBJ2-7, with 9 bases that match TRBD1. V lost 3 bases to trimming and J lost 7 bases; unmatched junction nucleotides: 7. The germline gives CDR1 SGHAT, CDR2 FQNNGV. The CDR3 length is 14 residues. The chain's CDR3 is CASSFSRTGVEQYF. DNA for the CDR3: TGTGCCAGCAGCTTTAGTAGGACAGGGGTTGAGCAGTACTTC. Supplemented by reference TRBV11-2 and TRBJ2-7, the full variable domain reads EAGVAQSPRYKIIEKRQSVAFWCNPISGHATLYWYQQILGQGPKLLIQFQNNGVVDDSQLPKDRFSAERLKGVDSTLKIQPAKLEDSAVYLCASSFSRTGVEQYFGPGTRLTVT.

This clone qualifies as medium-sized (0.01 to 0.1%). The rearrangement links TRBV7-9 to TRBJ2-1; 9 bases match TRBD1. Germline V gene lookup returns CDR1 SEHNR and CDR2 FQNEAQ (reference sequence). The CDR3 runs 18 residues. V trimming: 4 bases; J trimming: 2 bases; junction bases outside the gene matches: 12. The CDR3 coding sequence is TGTGCCAGCAGCTCGACCCTAGGGACAGGGAACCCCTACAATGAGCAGTTCTTC. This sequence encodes CASSSTLGTGNPYNEQFF. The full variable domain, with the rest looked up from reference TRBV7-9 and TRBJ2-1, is DTGVSQNPRHKITKRGQNVTFRCDPISEHNRLYWYRQTLGQGPEFLTYFQNEAQLEKSRLLSDRFSAERPKGSFSTLEIQRTEQGDSAMYLCASSSTLGTGNPYNEQFFGPGTRLTVL.

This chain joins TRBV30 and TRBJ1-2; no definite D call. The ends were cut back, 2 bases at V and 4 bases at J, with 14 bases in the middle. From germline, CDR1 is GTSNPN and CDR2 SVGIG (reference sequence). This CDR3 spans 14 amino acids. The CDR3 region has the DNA TGTGCCTGGAGTAAGGGAGAGGGTATCTATGGCTACACCTTC. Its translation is CAWSKGEGIYGYTF.

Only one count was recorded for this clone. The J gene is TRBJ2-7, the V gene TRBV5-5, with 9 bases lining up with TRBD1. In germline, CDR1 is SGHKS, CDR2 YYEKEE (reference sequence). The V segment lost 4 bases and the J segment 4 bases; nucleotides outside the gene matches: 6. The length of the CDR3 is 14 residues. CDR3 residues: CASSLTGGFYEQYF. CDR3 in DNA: TGTGCCAGCAGCCTCACAGGGGGCTTTTACGAGCAGTACTTC.

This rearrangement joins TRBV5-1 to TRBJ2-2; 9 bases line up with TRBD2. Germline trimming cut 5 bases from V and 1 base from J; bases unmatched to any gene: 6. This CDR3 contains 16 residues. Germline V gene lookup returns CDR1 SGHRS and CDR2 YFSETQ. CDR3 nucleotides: TGCGCCAGCAGATTGATAGCGGGGGTGAACACCGGGGAGCTGTTTTTT. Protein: CASRLIAGVNTGELFF.

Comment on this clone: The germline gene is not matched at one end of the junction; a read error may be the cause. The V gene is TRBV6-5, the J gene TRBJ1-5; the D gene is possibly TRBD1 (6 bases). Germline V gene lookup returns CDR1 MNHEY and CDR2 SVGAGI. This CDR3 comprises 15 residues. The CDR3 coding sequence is TGTGCCTGCAGTTACGGGCAGGGGATTAATCAGCCCCAGCATTTT. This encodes CACSYGQGINQPQHF.

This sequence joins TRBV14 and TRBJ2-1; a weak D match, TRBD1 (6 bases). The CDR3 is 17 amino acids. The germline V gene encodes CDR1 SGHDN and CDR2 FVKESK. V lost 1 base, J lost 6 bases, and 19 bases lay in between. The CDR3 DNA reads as TGTGCCAGCAGCCAAGTGGGGGCTAGCAGATTCGTCAATGAGCAGTTCTTC. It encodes CASSQVGASRFVNEQFF.